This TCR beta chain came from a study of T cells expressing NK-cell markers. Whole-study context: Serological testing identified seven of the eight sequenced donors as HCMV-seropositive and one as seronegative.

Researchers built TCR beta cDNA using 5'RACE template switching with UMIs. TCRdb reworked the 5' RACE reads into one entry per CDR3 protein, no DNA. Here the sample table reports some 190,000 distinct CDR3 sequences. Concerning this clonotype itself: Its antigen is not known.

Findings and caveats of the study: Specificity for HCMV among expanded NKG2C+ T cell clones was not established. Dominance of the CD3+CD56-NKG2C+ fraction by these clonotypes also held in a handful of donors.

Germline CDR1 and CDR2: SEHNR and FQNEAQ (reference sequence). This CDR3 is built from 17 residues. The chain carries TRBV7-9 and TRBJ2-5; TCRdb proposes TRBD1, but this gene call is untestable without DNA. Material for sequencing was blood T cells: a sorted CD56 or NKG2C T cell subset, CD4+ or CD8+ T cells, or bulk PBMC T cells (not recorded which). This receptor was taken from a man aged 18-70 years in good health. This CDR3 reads CASSSGSGGGLQETQYF.